The entry that follows covers one T cell receptor beta chain sequence. The data are from a study of blood T cell repertoires in COVID-19. TCRdb's table, derived via immunoSEQ multiplex PCR, lists solely in-frame clones and lacks some. The data contain 200,000 or so clones, around 81% of them singletons. The CDR3 runs to 14 residues. The germline V gene has CDR1 SGHRS and CDR2 YFSETQ. Trimming cost V 3 bases and J 0 bases; bases outside gene matches: 2. Recovered status in Cohort 3 required two negative PCRs, clearance, or symptom resolution. This chain connects TRBV5-1 to TRBJ2-5; TRBD1 matches at 7 bases. What was sequenced was PBMCs or T cells enriched from blood (not recorded which). This clonotype originated in a man between 40 and 49 years old who had recovered from COVID-19. In nucleotides, the CDR3 is TGCGCCAGCAGCTCGGACAGGTACCAAGAGACCCAGTACTTC. It encodes CASSSDRYQETQYF.